This T cell receptor beta chain was sequenced during a study of shared clonotypes between healthy human individuals. In the study overall: A couple of women and a few men aged 18 to 49 served as donors.

Regarding the study as a whole: Relative to memory subsets, naive subsets generally showed larger estimated richness. Despite large depth, sorted-subset datasets appeared incompletely sequenced. For naive CD4 cells, roughly 5% of clonotypes were shared across a few donors.

Positive CCR7 selection of CD45RO-negative cells yielded the naive CD8 cells, and terminally differentiated effector memory CD45RA+ cells were excluded. About this clone itself: Its specificity is unknown.

Measured with immunoSEQ multiplex PCR; TCRdb has only the in-frame clones, and not every one. The sample yields around 2.1 million clones, approximately 94% seen once. The material sequenced was naive CD8+ T cells from PBMCs. The TCR comes from a man aged 18 to 30 in good health. Some clones in this sample may be carry-over from other donors' samples.

The CDR3 region has the DNA TGTGCCAGCAGCTTGGGGGGTCGGCCTTGGAATGAGCAGTTCTTC. Translating gives CASSLGGRPWNEQFF. This chain joins TRBV5-6 and TRBJ2-1; D gene uncertain. The CDR3 spans 15 residues. Trimming left V 0 bases short and J 7 bases short, with 14 bases between. CDR1 and CDR2 (germline): SGHDT, YYEEEE.